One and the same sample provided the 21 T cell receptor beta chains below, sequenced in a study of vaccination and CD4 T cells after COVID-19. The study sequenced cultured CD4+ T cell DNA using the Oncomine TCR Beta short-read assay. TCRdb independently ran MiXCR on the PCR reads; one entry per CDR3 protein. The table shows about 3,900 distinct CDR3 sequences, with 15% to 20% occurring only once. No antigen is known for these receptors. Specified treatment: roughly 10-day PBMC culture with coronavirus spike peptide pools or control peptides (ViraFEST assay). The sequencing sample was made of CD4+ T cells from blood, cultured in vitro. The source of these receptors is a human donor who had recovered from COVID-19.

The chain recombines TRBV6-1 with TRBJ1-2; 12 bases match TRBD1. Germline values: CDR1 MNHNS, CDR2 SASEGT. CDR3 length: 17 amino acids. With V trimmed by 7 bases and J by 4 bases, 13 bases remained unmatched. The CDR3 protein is CASTPGTGGRWSYGYTF. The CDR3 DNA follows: TGTGCCAGCACGCCCGGGACAGGGGGCAGGTGGAGCTATGGCTACACCTTC.

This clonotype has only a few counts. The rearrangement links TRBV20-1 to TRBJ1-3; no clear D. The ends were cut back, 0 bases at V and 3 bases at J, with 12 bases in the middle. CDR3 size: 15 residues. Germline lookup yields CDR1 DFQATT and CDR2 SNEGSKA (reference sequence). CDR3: CSARDYRRFGNTIYF. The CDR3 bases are TGCAGTGCTAGAGATTATAGGCGGTTTGGAAACACCATATATTTT.

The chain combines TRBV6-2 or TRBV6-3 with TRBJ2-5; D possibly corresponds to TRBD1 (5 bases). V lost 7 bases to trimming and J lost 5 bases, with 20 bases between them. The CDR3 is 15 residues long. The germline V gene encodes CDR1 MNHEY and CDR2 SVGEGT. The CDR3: CASTPLQGNVETQYF. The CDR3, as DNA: TGTGCCAGCACCCCCCTCCAGGGTAATGTGGAGACCCAGTACTTC.

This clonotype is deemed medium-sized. The CDR3 nucleotides are TGTGCCTGGAGTACCTTGACAGGGTATGGCAATCAGCCCCAGCATTTT. This codes for CAWSTLTGYGNQPQHF. The chain combines TRBV30 with TRBJ1-5; 7 positions match TRBD1. Looked up from germline, CDR1 is GTSNPN and CDR2 is SVGIG (reference sequence). V was clipped by 2 bases and J by 2 bases; unmatched bases: 9. CDR3 size: 16 residues.

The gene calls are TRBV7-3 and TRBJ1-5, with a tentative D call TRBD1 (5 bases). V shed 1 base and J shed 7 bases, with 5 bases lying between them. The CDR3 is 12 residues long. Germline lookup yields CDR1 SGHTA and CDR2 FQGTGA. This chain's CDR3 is CASSLRGQPQHF. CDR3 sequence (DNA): TGTGCCAGCAGCTTAAGGGGGCAGCCCCAGCATTTT. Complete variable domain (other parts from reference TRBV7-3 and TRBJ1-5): GAGVSQTPSNKVTEKGKYVELRCDPISGHTALYWYRQSLGQGPEFLIYFQGTGAADDSGLPNDRFFAVRPEGSVSTLKIQRTERGDSAVYLCASSLRGQPQHFGDGTRLSIL.

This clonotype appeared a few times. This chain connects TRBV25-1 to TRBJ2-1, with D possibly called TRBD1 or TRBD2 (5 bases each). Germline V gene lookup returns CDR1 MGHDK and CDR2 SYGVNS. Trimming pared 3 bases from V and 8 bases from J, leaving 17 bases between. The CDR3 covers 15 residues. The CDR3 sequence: CASSDPGAVRHEQFF. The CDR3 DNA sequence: TGTGCCAGCAGTGACCCCGGGGCGGTAAGGCATGAGCAGTTCTTC.

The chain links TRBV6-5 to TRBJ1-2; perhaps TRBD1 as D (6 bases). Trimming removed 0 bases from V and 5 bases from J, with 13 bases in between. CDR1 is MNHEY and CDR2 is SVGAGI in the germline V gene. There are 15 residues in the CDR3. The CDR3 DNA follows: TGTGCCAGCAGTTACTCAACGACAGGCCCTTATGGCTACACCTTC. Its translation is CASSYSTTGPYGYTF.

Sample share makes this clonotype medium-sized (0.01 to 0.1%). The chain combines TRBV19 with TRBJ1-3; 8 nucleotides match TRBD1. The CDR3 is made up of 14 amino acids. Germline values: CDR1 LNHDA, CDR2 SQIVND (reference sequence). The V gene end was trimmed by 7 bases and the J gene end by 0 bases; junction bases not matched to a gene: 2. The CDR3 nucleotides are TGTGCCAGTACGGACAGGGCCTCTGGAAACACCATATATTTT. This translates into CASTDRASGNTIYF.

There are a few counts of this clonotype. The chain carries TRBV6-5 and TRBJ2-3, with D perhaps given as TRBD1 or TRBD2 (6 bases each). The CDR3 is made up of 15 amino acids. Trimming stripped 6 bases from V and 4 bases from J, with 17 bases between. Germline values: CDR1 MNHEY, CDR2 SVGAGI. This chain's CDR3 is CASSYGGGRADTQYF. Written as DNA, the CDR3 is TGTGCCAGCAGCTACGGTGGGGGGCGGGCAGATACGCAGTATTTT.

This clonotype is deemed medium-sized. This chain's CDR3 is CASSGDRRYGYTF. CDR3 nucleotides: TGTGCCAGCAGTGGCGACAGGAGATATGGCTACACCTTC. The chain employs TRBV25-1 and TRBJ1-2; maybe TRBD1 (6 bases). The CDR3 has 13 amino acids. Looked up from germline, CDR1 is MGHDK and CDR2 is SYGVNS. V gave up 4 bases and J gave up 5 bases, with 11 bases separating them.

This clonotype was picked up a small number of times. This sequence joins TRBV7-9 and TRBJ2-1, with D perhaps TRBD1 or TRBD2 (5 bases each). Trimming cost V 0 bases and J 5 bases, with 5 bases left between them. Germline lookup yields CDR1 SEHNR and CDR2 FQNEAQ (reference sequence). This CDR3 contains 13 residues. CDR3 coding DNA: TGTGCCAGCAGCTTAGCGGGGGACAATGAGCAGTTCTTC. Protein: CASSLAGDNEQFF.

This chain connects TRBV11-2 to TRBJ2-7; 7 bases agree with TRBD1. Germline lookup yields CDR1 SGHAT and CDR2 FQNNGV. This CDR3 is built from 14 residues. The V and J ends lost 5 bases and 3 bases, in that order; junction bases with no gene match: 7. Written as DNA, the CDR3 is TGTGCCAGCAGCCTCCAGACAGGGAACTACGAGCAGTACTTC. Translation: CASSLQTGNYEQYF.

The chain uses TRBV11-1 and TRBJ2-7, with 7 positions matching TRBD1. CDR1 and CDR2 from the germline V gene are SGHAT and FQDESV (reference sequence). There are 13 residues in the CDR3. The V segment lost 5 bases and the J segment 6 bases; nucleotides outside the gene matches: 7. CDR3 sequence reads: CASSPQGKGEQYF. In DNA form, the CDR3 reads TGTGCCAGCAGCCCACAGGGGAAAGGCGAGCAGTACTTC.

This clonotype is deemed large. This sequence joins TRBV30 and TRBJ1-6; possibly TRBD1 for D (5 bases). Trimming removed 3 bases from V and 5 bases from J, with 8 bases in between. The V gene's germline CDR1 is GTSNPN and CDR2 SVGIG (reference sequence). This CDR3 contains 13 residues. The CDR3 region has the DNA TGTGCCTGGAGAGGGGAAAATAATTCACCCCTCCACTTT. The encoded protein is CAWRGENNSPLHF.

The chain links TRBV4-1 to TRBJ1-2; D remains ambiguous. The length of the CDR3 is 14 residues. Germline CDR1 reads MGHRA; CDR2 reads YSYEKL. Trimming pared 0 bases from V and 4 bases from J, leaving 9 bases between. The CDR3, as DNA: TGCGCCAGCAGCCAAGACCCCAACCCCTATGGCTACACCTTC. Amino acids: CASSQDPNPYGYTF.

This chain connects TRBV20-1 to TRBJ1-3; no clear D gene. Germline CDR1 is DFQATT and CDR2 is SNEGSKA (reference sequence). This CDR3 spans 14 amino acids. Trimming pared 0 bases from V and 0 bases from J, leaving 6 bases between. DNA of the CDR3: TGCAGTGCTAGAGAGGGCCCCTCTGGAAACACCATATATTTT. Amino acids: CSAREGPSGNTIYF.

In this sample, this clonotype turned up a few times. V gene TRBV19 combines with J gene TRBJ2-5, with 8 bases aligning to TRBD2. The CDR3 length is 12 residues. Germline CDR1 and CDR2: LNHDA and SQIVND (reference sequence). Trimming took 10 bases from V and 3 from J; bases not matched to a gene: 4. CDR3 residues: CATRGGKETQYF. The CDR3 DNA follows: TGTGCCACCCGGGGGGGGAAAGAGACCCAGTACTTC. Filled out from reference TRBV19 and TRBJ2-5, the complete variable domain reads DGGITQSPKYLFRKEGQNVTLSCEQNLNHDAMYWYRQDPGQGLRLIYYSQIVNDFQKGDIAEGYSVSREKKESFPLTVTSAQKNPTAFYLCATRGGKETQYFGPGTRLLVL.

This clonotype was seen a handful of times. The CDR3 spells CASFLGGLSYEQYF. The CDR3 DNA is TGTGCCAGCTTTTTGGGAGGGCTTTCCTACGAGCAGTACTTC. The chain joins TRBV6-1 to TRBJ2-7, with 7 bases fitting TRBD2. Germline V CDR1 and CDR2: MNHNS, SASEGT. This CDR3 is built from 14 residues. V trimming: 8 bases; J trimming: 1 base; junction bases outside the gene matches: 8.

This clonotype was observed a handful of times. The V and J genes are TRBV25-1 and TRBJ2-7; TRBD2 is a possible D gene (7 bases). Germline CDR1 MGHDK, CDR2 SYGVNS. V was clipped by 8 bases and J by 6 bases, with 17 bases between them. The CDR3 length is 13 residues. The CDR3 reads CASREGGRFEQYF. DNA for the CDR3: TGTGCCAGCCGCGAGGGGGGGCGATTCGAGCAGTACTTC.

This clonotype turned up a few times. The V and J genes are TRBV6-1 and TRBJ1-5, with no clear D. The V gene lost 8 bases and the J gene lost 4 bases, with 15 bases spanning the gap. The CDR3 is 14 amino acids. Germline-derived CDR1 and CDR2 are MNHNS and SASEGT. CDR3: CASSARTDNQPQHF. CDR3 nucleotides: TGTGCCAGCTCCGCCCGGACGGATAATCAGCCCCAGCATTTT.

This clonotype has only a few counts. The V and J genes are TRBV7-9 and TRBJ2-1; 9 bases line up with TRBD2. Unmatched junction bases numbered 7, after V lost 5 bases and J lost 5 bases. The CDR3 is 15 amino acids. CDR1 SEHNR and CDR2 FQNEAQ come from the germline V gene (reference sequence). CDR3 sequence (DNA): TGTGCCAGCAGCCTAAGCGGGGGGCTAAACAATGAGCAGTTCTTC. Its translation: CASSLSGGLNNEQFF.